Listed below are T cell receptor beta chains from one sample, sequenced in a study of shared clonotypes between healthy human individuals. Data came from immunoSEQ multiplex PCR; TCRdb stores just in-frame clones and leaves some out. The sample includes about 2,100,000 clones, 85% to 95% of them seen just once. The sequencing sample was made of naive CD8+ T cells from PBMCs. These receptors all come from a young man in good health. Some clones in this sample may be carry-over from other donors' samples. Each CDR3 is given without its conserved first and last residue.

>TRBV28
ASSNPWTEENEKLF
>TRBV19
ASSIVAGQGAVEQY
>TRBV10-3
AISGRGAGGLEQY
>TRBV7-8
ASSLAPAGREQY
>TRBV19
ASTEAFNYGYT
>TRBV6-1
ASSVQVEQY
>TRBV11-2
ASRGLAGIHYNEQF
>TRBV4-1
ASSQTPGPYTDEQF
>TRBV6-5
ASSYSTEQY
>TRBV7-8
ASSPYRQGADGYT
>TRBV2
ASAESFNYGYT
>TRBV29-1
SATVLYSYGYT
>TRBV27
ASSLPPGLALNEQF